This T cell receptor (beta chain) was observed in a study of T cells after yellow fever vaccination. Trimming left V 2 bases short and J 3 bases short, with 9 bases between. CDR3 length: 14 residues. This clonotype was detected many times. Its cognate antigen is unknown. In TCRdb, the 5' RACE reads were re-called with MiXCR into one record per CDR3 protein. The profile shows 200,000 to 300,000 distinct CDR3 sequences, approximately 3.6% of them singletons. Whole-study findings and limits: Most primary-vaccination clones reappeared after the booster (about 97% CD4, roughly 90% CD8). Bulk-population clonotypes that are abundant could appear as contaminants in FACS-sorted repertoires.

The source material was PBMCs, sampled 15 days after the yellow fever booster vaccination. The chain combines TRBV12-3 or TRBV12-4 with TRBJ2-3; no definite D call. This receptor was obtained from a man between 18 and 35 years old who received the YFV17D yellow fever vaccine. CDR3 in DNA: TGTGCCAGCAGTTTAACCCCCCTTACAGATACGCAGTATTTT. It encodes CASSLTPLTDTQYF.